One sample yielded the 19 T cell receptor beta chains listed below, sequenced in a study of blood T cell repertoires in COVID-19. Sequencing used immunoSEQ multiplex PCR; TCRdb keeps in-frame clones, though not all of them. The sample lists fewer than 350,000 clones; approximately 91% were seen once. The material sequenced was PBMCs or T cells enriched from blood (not recorded which). These receptor sequences come from a woman aged 40 to 50 with acute COVID-19.

The CDR3 reads CASSGGGVGTDTQYF. CDR3 in DNA: TGTGCCAGCTCCGGCGGGGGAGTTGGCACAGATACGCAGTATTTT. The rearrangement uses TRBV2 and TRBJ2-3, with 7 nucleotides matching TRBD2. Germline assignment: CDR1 SNHLY and CDR2 FYNNEI. The V segment lost 8 bases and the J segment 1 base; nucleotides outside the gene matches: 9. The CDR3 is 15 residues long. The whole variable domain, remainder taken from reference TRBV2 and TRBJ2-3, is EPEVTQTPSHQVTQMGQEVILRCVPISNHLYFYWYRQILGQKVEFLVSFYNNEISEKSEIFDDQFSVERPDGSNFTLKIRSTKLEDSAMYFCASSGGGVGTDTQYFGPGTRLTVL.

The chain combines TRBV4-1 with TRBJ2-1; TRBD1 matches 8 bases. Per germline, CDR1 MGHRA and CDR2 YSYEKL. Trimming at V came to 0 bases and at J to 9 bases, leaving 16 bases not matched to a gene. The CDR3 runs 18 residues. The DNA of the CDR3 is TGCGCCAGCAGCCAAGATAATAGAGGACAGGGCTTGATAGGTGAGCAGTTCTTC. It encodes CASSQDNRGQGLIGEQFF.

Note on this clone: Other DNA sequences in this specimen translate into the identical CDR3. This chain connects TRBV9 to TRBJ1-4; D gene ambiguous. CDR3 length: 15 amino acids. The germline V and J ends were trimmed by 0 bases and 0 bases, with 6 bases remaining between them. Per the germline V gene, CDR1 is SGDLS and CDR2 is YYNGEE. The CDR3 here is CASSVGGATNEKLFF. CDR3 nucleotide sequence: TGTGCCAGCAGCGTAGGCGGGGCAACTAATGAAAAACTGTTTTTT.

This chain links TRBV18 with TRBJ1-4; D not resolved. This CDR3 has 16 residues. From germline, CDR1 is KGHSH and CDR2 LQKENI. The germline V and J ends were trimmed by 1 base and 8 bases, with 17 bases remaining between them. CDR3 sequence reads: CASSPQGGGIGEKLFF. The CDR3 DNA reads TGTGCCAGCTCACCACAGGGTGGAGGGATCGGCGAAAAACTGTTTTTT. The whole variable domain, remainder taken from reference TRBV18 and TRBJ1-4, is NAGVMQNPRHLVRRRGQEARLRCSPMKGHSHVYWYRQLPEEGLKFMVYLQKENIIDESGMPKERFSAEFPKEGPSILRIQQVVRGDSAAYFCASSPQGGGIGEKLFFGSGTQLSVL.

The table lists this clone with a few counts. This sample includes further DNA sequences coding for the same CDR3. The gene calls are TRBV27 and TRBJ2-7; a possible D gene is TRBD2 (6 bases). CDR3 length: 13 residues. Germline values: CDR1 MNHEY, CDR2 SMNVEV (reference sequence). The V end lost 3 bases, the J end lost 0 bases, and 6 bases lay between the germline ends. The CDR3, as DNA: TGTGCCAGCAGTTTGACTAGCTCCTACGAGCAGTACTTC. Translated: CASSLTSSYEQYF.

The J gene is TRBJ2-6, the V gene TRBV2; TRBD1 might be the D (5 bases). Trimming took off 4 bases at V and 0 bases at J, with 13 bases between the two ends. The CDR3 runs to 17 residues. Germline V gene lookup returns CDR1 SNHLY and CDR2 FYNNEI. The CDR3 reads CASSVQQATSGANVLTF. Written as DNA, the CDR3 is TGTGCCAGCAGTGTACAACAGGCTACCTCTGGGGCCAACGTCCTGACTTTC. The variable domain in full, completed from reference TRBV2 and TRBJ2-6, reads EPEVTQTPSHQVTQMGQEVILRCVPISNHLYFYWYRQILGQKVEFLVSFYNNEISEKSEIFDDQFSVERPDGSNFTLKIRSTKLEDSAMYFCASSVQQATSGANVLTFGAGSRLTVL.

V gene TRBV18 combines with J gene TRBJ1-1; possibly TRBD1 for D (5 bases). Germline CDR1 KGHSH, CDR2 LQKENI. The V and J ends lost 3 bases and 1 base respectively, with 12 bases between them. This CDR3 has 15 residues. In DNA, the CDR3 is TGTGCCAGCTCACCTGTAGACAGCCCGAACACTGAAGCTTTCTTT. It codes for CASSPVDSPNTEAFF.

The J gene is TRBJ1-2, the V gene TRBV12-3 or TRBV12-4; maybe TRBD1 (6 bases). The CDR3 sequence is 12 residues long. Trimming left V 9 bases short and J 8 bases short, with 16 bases between. The chain's CDR3 is CASLGAREGYTF. The DNA of the CDR3 is TGTGCCAGTCTGGGGGCGCGAGAAGGCTACACCTTC.

This sequence joins TRBV5-1 and TRBJ2-2; TRBD2 matches 10 bases. This CDR3 has 15 residues. From germline, CDR1 is SGHRS and CDR2 YFSETQ. Unmatched junction bases numbered 3, after V lost 2 bases and J lost 5 bases. The CDR3 is CASSFSGGRTGELFF. CDR3 bases: TGCGCCAGCAGCTTTAGCGGGGGGAGAACCGGGGAGCTGTTTTTT.

This chain joins TRBV24-1 and TRBJ2-1; 9 nucleotides align to TRBD1. Trimming took 10 bases from V and 8 from J; bases not matched to a gene: 2. Germline lookup yields CDR1 KGHDR and CDR2 SFDVKD. This CDR3 spans 11 amino acids. This chain's CDR3 is CATRQGDEQFF. In DNA, the CDR3 is TGTGCCACGAGACAGGGGGATGAGCAGTTCTTC.

V gene TRBV24-1 combines with J gene TRBJ2-2; TRBD1 aligns across 8 bases. CDR3 length: 17 residues. J gave up 3 bases and V 3 bases, and 8 bases lay outside the gene matches. Looked up from germline, CDR1 is KGHDR and CDR2 is SFDVKD. This CDR3 is CATSDNTGQAYTGELFF. As DNA, the CDR3 is TGTGCCACCAGTGATAACACGGGACAGGCTTACACCGGGGAGCTGTTTTTT.

The J gene is TRBJ2-7, the V gene TRBV6-5; tentatively, D is TRBD1 (5 bases). Between the trimmed V and J ends, which lost 2 bases and 3 bases, there was a span of 8 bases. CDR3 length: 13 residues. Germline V gene data show CDR1 as MNHEY and CDR2 as SVGAGI. DNA for the CDR3: TGTGCCAGCAGTTACGCAGACAGCTACGAGCAGTACTTC. It specifies CASSYADSYEQYF.

The chain combines TRBV28 with TRBJ2-3; 8 bases are shared with TRBD2. This CDR3 has 16 amino acids. Germline assignment: CDR1 MDHEN and CDR2 SYDVKM. Germline trimming cut 1 base from V and 3 bases from J; bases unmatched to any gene: 6. The DNA for the CDR3 is TGTGCCAGCAGTTTATTTTTTGTAGCGGGGACAGATACGCAGTATTTT. This codes for CASSLFFVAGTDTQYF.

This clone was seen a single time. V gene TRBV3-1 (or the pseudogene TRBV3-2) combines with J gene TRBJ1-2; a weak D match, TRBD1 (6 bases). Trimming removed 1 base at V and 8 bases at J, with 17 bases between. The germline CDR1 and CDR2 sequences are LGHDT and YNNKEL (reference sequence). The CDR3 spans 15 residues. CDR3 sequence (DNA): TGTGCCAGCAGCCAAGTGCAATGGGGGCGCGGGGGCTACACCTTC. It is translated as CASSQVQWGRGGYTF.

This chain uses TRBV6-5 with TRBJ1-4; 10 nucleotides align to TRBD1. After removal of 5 bases from V and 2 bases from J, the junction contained 2 bases not matched to a gene. The V gene's germline CDR1 is MNHEY and CDR2 SVGAGI. This CDR3 has 15 residues. CDR3 loop: CASSRGQGTNEKLFF. The CDR3 nucleotides are TGTGCCAGCAGTAGGGGACAGGGGACTAATGAAAAACTGTTTTTT.

V is TRBV6-5 and J is TRBJ1-4; 7 bases match TRBD1. Germline V gene sequence: CDR1 MNHEY, CDR2 SVGAGI. The CDR3 runs 13 residues. V shed 10 bases and J 5 bases; nucleotides not matched to a gene: 7. The CDR3 region is CATRQGRNEKLFF. The DNA for the CDR3 is TGTGCCACCCGACAGGGCAGAAATGAAAAACTGTTTTTT.

This chain joins TRBV2 and TRBJ2-1; a weak D match, TRBD1 (6 bases). The CDR3 is 13 residues long. Germline V gene lookup returns CDR1 SNHLY and CDR2 FYNNEI. V lost 4 bases and J lost 4, with 8 bases in between. The CDR3 loop reads CASSATGYNEQFF. As DNA, the CDR3 is TGTGCCAGCAGTGCCACAGGGTACAATGAGCAGTTCTTC.

In this sample, this clone turned up once. The chain combines TRBV7-2 with TRBJ2-1, with D perhaps TRBD2 (5 bases). V lost 4 bases, J lost 4 bases, and 14 bases lay in between. CDR1 SGHTA and CDR2 FQGNSA come from the germline V gene. This CDR3 contains 15 residues. CDR3 residues: CASSYGLANYNEQFF. CDR3 nucleotides: TGTGCCAGCAGCTATGGGTTAGCGAATTACAATGAGCAGTTCTTC.

The chain has TRBV9 and TRBJ2-2; TRBD2 agrees at 11 bases. The length of the CDR3 is 17 residues. The J segment lost 1 base and the V segment lost 4 bases, leaving 6 bases of the junction unmatched. Per germline, CDR1 SGDLS and CDR2 YYNGEE. The CDR3 DNA reads as TGTGCCAGCAGCCCCCGTACTAGCGGGGGGAACACCGGGGAGCTGTTTTTT. This encodes CASSPRTSGGNTGELFF.